Below, 21 T cell receptor beta chains from the same sample are listed, as sequenced in a study of T cell repertoires in cytomegalovirus infection. TCRdb called the reads again in MiXCR, with one record for every CDR3 protein. The sample includes 400,000 to 550,000 distinct CDR3 sequences, about 11% of them seen just once. Sequencing used PBMCs. These TCRs come from a human donor in good health (CMV status not recorded). Some clones in this sample may be carry-over from other donors' samples.

This clonotype was seen repeatedly, ten times or more. V and J are TRBV12-3 or TRBV12-4 and TRBJ2-3, with TRBD2 identical over 7 bases. This CDR3 spans 15 amino acids. V was pared by 5 bases and J by 1 base, with 6 bases of the junction left unmatched. The CDR3 DNA is TGTGCCAGCAGTCATCTAGCGGATCGCACAGATACGCAGTATTTT. It codes for CASSHLADRTDTQYF.

The gene calls are TRBV2 and TRBJ2-1; D assignment may be TRBD1 or TRBD2 (6 bases each). Looked up from germline, CDR1 is SNHLY and CDR2 is FYNNEI. Trimming took 4 bases from V and 15 from J, leaving 16 bases between them. The CDR3 length is 12 residues. CDR3 in amino acids: CASSAGSGAWFF. The CDR3 DNA sequence: TGTGCCAGCAGTGCGGGGTCGGGGGCCTGGTTCTTC. The full variable domain, completed using reference TRBV2 and TRBJ2-1, is EPEVTQTPSHQVTQMGQEVILRCVPISNHLYFYWYRQILGQKVEFLVSFYNNEISEKSEIFDDQFSVERPDGSNFTLKIRSTKLEDSAMYFCASSAGSGAWFFGPGTRLTVL.

This clonotype was seen repeatedly, ten times or more. The chain links TRBV6-5 to TRBJ2-7; D is perhaps TRBD2 (5 bases). V lost 0 bases and J lost 5, with 17 bases in between. CDR1 is MNHEY, CDR2 SVGAGI, per germline. The CDR3 is 16 amino acids. This CDR3 reads CASSYSTGTKEDEQYF. The CDR3 DNA reads as TGTGCCAGCAGTTACTCGACGGGAACCAAGGAGGACGAGCAGTACTTC.

This clonotype was seen more than once but under ten times. The chain uses TRBV5-1 and TRBJ2-3; D ambiguous. The CDR3 sequence is 14 residues long. Trimming left V 7 bases short and J 1 base short, with 13 bases between. CDR1 is SGHRS and CDR2 is YFSETQ in the germline V gene. CDR3 in DNA: TGCGCCAGCGGAAGCCGTCCGGGCACAGATACGCAGTATTTT. Encoded protein: CASGSRPGTDTQYF. Full variable domain (missing parts from reference TRBV5-1 and TRBJ2-3): KAGVTQTPRYLIKTRGQQVTLSCSPISGHRSVSWYQQTPGQGLQFLFEYFSETQRNKGNFPGRFSGRQFSNSRSEMNVSTLELGDSALYLCASGSRPGTDTQYFGPGTRLTVL.

This clonotype was counted many times. V usage is TRBV5-4 and J usage is TRBJ2-1; TRBD2 agrees at 13 bases. The V and J ends lost 0 bases and 8 bases, in that order; junction bases with no gene match: 2. The CDR3 extends over 15 amino acids. The germline gives CDR1 SGHNT, CDR2 YYREEE (reference sequence). CDR3 region: CASSLGGLAGYEQFF. The CDR3 bases are TGTGCCAGCAGCTTGGGGGGACTAGCGGGATATGAGCAGTTCTTC.

V and J are TRBV2 and TRBJ1-5; TRBD1 might be the D (5 bases). Trimming left V 4 bases short and J 1 base short, with 11 bases between. This CDR3 contains 15 residues. Germline lookup yields CDR1 SNHLY and CDR2 FYNNEI. CDR3 DNA sequence: TGTGCCAGCAGTGGAGGAGGGGTGAGCAATCAGCCCCAGCATTTT. As protein: CASSGGGVSNQPQHF. The full variable domain, with the rest looked up from reference TRBV2 and TRBJ1-5, is EPEVTQTPSHQVTQMGQEVILRCVPISNHLYFYWYRQILGQKVEFLVSFYNNEISEKSEIFDDQFSVERPDGSNFTLKIRSTKLEDSAMYFCASSGGGVSNQPQHFGDGTRLSIL.

In this sample, this clonotype turned up a few times. The rearrangement links TRBV29-1 to TRBJ1-1; D ambiguous. The CDR3 has 12 residues. Trimming pared 7 bases from V and 2 bases from J, leaving 11 bases between. CDR1 is SQVTM, CDR2 ANQGSEA, per germline. CDR3 in amino acids: CSAIGVNTEAFF. Written as DNA, the CDR3 is TGCAGCGCCATCGGGGTAAACACTGAAGCTTTCTTT. Variable domain in full (rest from reference TRBV29-1 and TRBJ1-1): SAVISQKPSRDICQRGTSLTIQCQVDSQVTMMFWYRQQPGQSLTLIATANQGSEATYESGFVIDKFPISRPNLTFSTLTVSNMSPEDSSIYLCSAIGVNTEAFFGQGTRLTVV.

This clonotype was detected only a few times. The rearrangement uses TRBV10-3 and TRBJ1-2; 7 bases match TRBD1. Germline-derived CDR1 and CDR2 are ENHRY and SYGVKD. The length of the CDR3 is 14 residues. V shed 6 bases, J shed 2 bases, and the junction held 6 bases outside the gene matches. The CDR3 coding sequence is TGTGCCATCAGCGCGGGACAGAAAAACTATGGCTACACCTTC. Translation: CAISAGQKNYGYTF.

In this sample, this clonotype turned up a few times. For the CDR3, the DNA is TGCAGTGCTCGGGACAGCAGGAGCACAGATACGCAGTATTTT. Translating gives CSARDSRSTDTQYF. The rearrangement links TRBV20-1 to TRBJ2-3; 7 nucleotides align to TRBD1. Germline V gene lookup returns CDR1 DFQATT and CDR2 SNEGSKA (reference sequence). The CDR3 runs to 14 residues. V dropped 5 bases and J dropped 0; count of bases not matched to a gene: 5.

This clonotype was recorded at least ten times. The genes are TRBV23-1 and TRBJ2-6; 9 nucleotides agree with TRBD1. TRBV23-1 is labeled an ORF, and its function is uncertain. V lost 11 bases and J lost 1; bases outside the gene matches: 12. This CDR3 is built from 17 residues. CDR3 residues: CARFSRDRVSGANVLTF. The CDR3 nucleotides are TGCGCCCGATTCTCGCGGGACAGGGTATCTGGGGCCAACGTCCTGACTTTC.

This clonotype was observed a handful of times. This rearrangement joins TRBV29-1 to TRBJ2-1; 16 positions match TRBD2. Germline CDR1 reads SQVTM; CDR2 reads ANQGSEA. This CDR3 is 17 amino acids long. V shed 4 bases and J 0 bases; nucleotides not matched to a gene: 3. The CDR3 DNA is TGCAGCGTTGCGGGACTAGCGGGAGGGGTCTCCTACAATGAGCAGTTCTTC. It translates to CSVAGLAGGVSYNEQFF.

Many counts were recorded for this clonotype. This chain connects TRBV6-2 or TRBV6-3 to TRBJ2-7; 8 bases align to TRBD1. J gave up 4 bases and V 2 bases, and 13 bases lay outside the gene matches. The CDR3 has 17 residues. Germline V gene sequence: CDR1 MNHEY, CDR2 SVGEGT. DNA for the CDR3: TGTGCCAGCAGTTACCCCCCCCAGGGGGCAGGGTCGTACGAGCAGTACTTC. Its protein product is CASSYPPQGAGSYEQYF.

This clonotype occurred many times. V gene TRBV19 combines with J gene TRBJ1-5; 10 positions agree with TRBD1. CDR3 length: 13 amino acids. Germline V gives CDR1 LNHDA, CDR2 SQIVND (reference sequence). V lost 8 bases to trimming and J lost 4 bases; unmatched junction nucleotides: 2. Written as DNA, the CDR3 is TGTGCCAGTTGGGACAGGGGAAATCAGCCCCAGCATTTT. Translation gives CASWDRGNQPQHF.

This chain joins TRBV18 and TRBJ1-1; possible D gene TRBD1, 5 bases. Trimming removed 0 bases at V and 6 bases at J, with 14 bases between. CDR1 and CDR2 (germline): KGHSH, LQKENI. This CDR3 region has 15 residues. CDR3: CASSPPSRSGAEAFF. CDR3 nucleotides: TGTGCCAGCTCACCACCCAGTCGGTCGGGGGCTGAAGCTTTCTTT.

In this sample, this clonotype turned up many times. The chain employs TRBV12-3 or TRBV12-4 and TRBJ2-5, with no clear D. CDR3 length: 12 residues. The V end lost 5 bases, the J end lost 3 bases, and 7 bases lay between the germline ends. Here the CDR3 DNA reads TGTGCCAGCAGTGGACCAGAAGAGACCCAGTACTTC. It encodes CASSGPEETQYF.

This clonotype was recorded at least ten times. The chain uses TRBV6-1 and TRBJ1-2; D is possibly TRBD1 (6 bases). The CDR3 loop spans 21 amino acids. Germline CDR1 is MNHNS and CDR2 is SASEGT. V lost 6 bases and J 0 bases, leaving 32 bases between the germline ends. For the CDR3, the DNA is TGTGCCAGCAGAGGGGGACTGGCGGGAGTACTAACCTTTAAAACTAACTATGGCTACACCTTC. It translates to CASRGGLAGVLTFKTNYGYTF.

This chain connects TRBV19 to TRBJ2-7; 7 bases fit TRBD1. CDR3 length equals 13 residues. V trimming: 10 bases; J trimming: 5 bases; junction bases outside the gene matches: 11. CDR1 is LNHDA, CDR2 SQIVND, per germline (reference sequence). CDR3 sequence (DNA): TGTGCCACCCTGGGGGACAGTTACGACGAGCAGTACTTC. Its translation: CATLGDSYDEQYF.

This clonotype was picked up many times. The genes are TRBV11-2 and TRBJ2-1; 7 nucleotides agree with TRBD2. J gave up 7 bases and V 1 base, and 13 bases lay outside the gene matches. CDR3 length: 17 residues. CDR1 and CDR2 (germline): SGHAT, FQNNGV. The CDR3 DNA follows: TGTGCCAGCAGCTTAGGCCCCCCCAAGGGGCGGGAGAATGAGCAGTTCTTC. Residues: CASSLGPPKGRENEQFF.

The chain employs TRBV27 and TRBJ2-2, with 10 bases fitting TRBD2. The CDR3 sequence is 17 residues long. Germline V lookup: CDR1 MNHEY, CDR2 SMNVEV (reference sequence). The J segment lost 1 base and the V segment lost 6 bases, leaving 8 bases of the junction unmatched. CDR3 in DNA: TGTGCCAGCAGACTATCACTAGCGGGGATGAACACCGGGGAGCTGTTTTTT. This sequence encodes CASRLSLAGMNTGELFF.

This clonotype was picked up many times. The chain recombines TRBV10-2 with TRBJ1-6; 10 nucleotides match TRBD1. V was pared by 7 bases and J by 13 bases, with 10 bases of the junction left unmatched. CDR3 length equals 14 residues. CDR1 is WSHSY and CDR2 is SAAADI in the germline V gene. The CDR3 loop is CASIRGQGQGPLHF. CDR3 bases: TGCGCCAGCATCCGAGGTCAGGGACAGGGGCCCCTCCACTTT.

This clonotype was detected only a few times. This chain connects TRBV20-1 to TRBJ1-4, with a tentative D call TRBD1 (5 bases). The V and J ends lost 1 base and 8 bases respectively, with 5 bases between them. Looked up from germline, CDR1 is DFQATT and CDR2 is SNEGSKA (reference sequence). The CDR3 totals 11 residues. CDR3: CSARGGEKLFF. Written as DNA, the CDR3 is TGCAGTGCTAGAGGGGGGGAAAAACTGTTTTTT.